These 10 T cell receptor beta chains were sequenced from one sample in a study of blood T cell repertoires in COVID-19. Profiling relied on immunoSEQ multiplex PCR, and the TCRdb table lists in-frame clones only, not all of them. The repertoire holds roughly 150,000 clones, roughly 81% seen once, with roughly 8.3% in the top ten. Source material: peripheral blood. Source of these receptors: an older woman with COVID-19, enrolled during active disease.

The gene calls are TRBV5-4 and TRBJ1-1; perhaps TRBD1 as D (6 bases). Per germline, CDR1 SGHNT and CDR2 YYREEE (reference sequence). Trimming pared 5 bases from V and 2 bases from J, leaving 13 bases between. The CDR3 runs 14 residues. The CDR3 region has the DNA TGTGCCAGCAGATCCGGGACAACCAACACTGAAGCTTTCTTT. Translated: CASRSGTTNTEAFF.

The chain joins TRBV24-1 to TRBJ2-3; 7 bases map to TRBD2. Germline trimming cut 4 bases from V and 0 bases from J; bases unmatched to any gene: 6. The CDR3 has 16 residues. CDR1 and CDR2 (germline): KGHDR, SFDVKD. CDR3 sequence reads: CATSEGGGSSTDTQYF. The DNA for the CDR3 is TGTGCCACCAGTGAGGGCGGCGGGAGTAGCACAGATACGCAGTATTTT.

The CDR3 reads CASSPLQGSQPQHF. The CDR3 coding sequence is TGTGCCAGCAGTCCGTTACAGGGAAGCCAGCCCCAGCATTTT. The rearrangement uses TRBV27 and TRBJ1-5; tentative D call: TRBD1 (6 bases). Between the trimmed V and J ends, which lost 5 bases and 7 bases, there was a span of 15 bases. Germline CDR1 is MNHEY and CDR2 is SMNVEV (reference sequence). The CDR3 length is 14 residues.

This chain connects TRBV19 to TRBJ2-4; 7 nucleotides line up with TRBD2. J was trimmed by 7 bases and V by 5 bases; bases with no gene match: 8. The germline V gene has CDR1 LNHDA and CDR2 SQIVND (reference sequence). The CDR3 is 14 residues long. The CDR3 protein is CASSSAGGGNIQYF. The CDR3 DNA reads TGTGCCAGTAGTTCTGCTGGGGGGGGGAACATTCAGTACTTC.

A word on this clone: Germline and junction disagree at one end, which may indicate a read error. CDR3 DNA: TGTGCCAGCAGTCTATCGGACAGGGGGAGAACTGAAGCTTTCTTT. It yields the protein CASSLSDRGRTEAFF. The rearrangement links TRBV27 to TRBJ1-1, with TRBD1 identical over 10 bases. Germline V CDR1 and CDR2: MNHEY, SMNVEV (reference sequence). The CDR3 length is 15 residues.

This clone appeared a few times. The CDR3: CASSFDRGRNTEAFF. CDR3 DNA sequence: TGTGCCAGCAGCTTTGACAGGGGCCGGAACACTGAAGCTTTCTTT. The V call is TRBV7-3, the J call TRBJ1-1, with 8 positions matching TRBD1. This CDR3 has 15 residues. The V and J ends lost 3 bases and 1 base, in that order; junction bases with no gene match: 4. From germline, CDR1 is SGHTA and CDR2 FQGTGA.

This chain links TRBV3-1 (or the pseudogene TRBV3-2) with TRBJ2-7, with 9 positions matching TRBD2. Trimming at V came to 2 bases and at J to 5 bases, leaving 4 bases not matched to a gene. Germline assignment: CDR1 LGHDT and CDR2 YNNKEL (reference sequence). CDR3 length: 14 residues. CDR3 coding DNA: TGTGCCAGCAGCCAAACCTGGACTAGCGACGAGCAGTACTTC. Amino acids: CASSQTWTSDEQYF.

This rearrangement joins TRBV5-4 to TRBJ2-5, with TRBD2 matching over 7 bases. The germline CDR1 and CDR2 sequences are SGHNT and YYREEE (reference sequence). The CDR3 has 15 residues. J lost 0 bases, V lost 4 bases, and 6 bases had no gene match. CDR3 coding DNA: TGTGCCAGCAGCCCTGGGGGGGGGAACCAAGAGACCCAGTACTTC. Protein product: CASSPGGGNQETQYF.

The chain uses TRBV2 and TRBJ1-5, with 9 bases that match TRBD1. Germline-derived CDR1 and CDR2 are SNHLY and FYNNEI. The J segment lost 7 bases and the V segment lost 6 bases, leaving 7 bases of the junction unmatched. This CDR3 has 14 amino acids. In DNA form, the CDR3 reads TGTGCCAGCAGGATGGACAGGGGAGGGCAGCCCCAGCATTTT. Protein sequence: CASRMDRGGQPQHF. Full variable domain (missing parts from reference TRBV2 and TRBJ1-5): EPEVTQTPSHQVTQMGQEVILRCVPISNHLYFYWYRQILGQKVEFLVSFYNNEISEKSEIFDDQFSVERPDGSNFTLKIRSTKLEDSAMYFCASRMDRGGQPQHFGDGTRLSIL.

The chain joins TRBV11-2 to TRBJ2-1, with TRBD2 identical over 8 bases. From germline, CDR1 is SGHAT and CDR2 FQNNGV. The CDR3 runs 19 residues. J gave up 0 bases and V 4 bases, and 14 bases lay outside the gene matches. The CDR3 DNA reads as TGTGCCAGCAGCTCCTCCGGGACTAGAAACCCGAGCTCCTACAATGAGCAGTTCTTC. Its protein is CASSSSGTRNPSSYNEQFF. Together with reference TRBV11-2 and TRBJ2-1, the CDR3 gives the full variable domain: EAGVAQSPRYKIIEKRQSVAFWCNPISGHATLYWYQQILGQGPKLLIQFQNNGVVDDSQLPKDRFSAERLKGVDSTLKIQPAKLEDSAVYLCASSSSGTRNPSSYNEQFFGPGTRLTVL.